The 29 T cell receptor beta chains below were found in one sample sequenced in a study of tumor and adjacent non-tumor tissue in lung cancer. The library came from three nested PCR rounds adapted from ARM-PCR protocols. A single record per CDR3 protein comes from TCRdb applying MiXCR to the multiplex PCR reads. Among about 110,000 distinct CDR3 sequences listed, around 80% were seen once. The template was RNA from unsorted bulk tissue. The sequencing input was lung tumor tissue. All receptors come from a woman in her sixties with non-small cell lung cancer.

Comments on this clonotype: Sequence at one end of the junction differs from germline and may be a read error. The chain is built from TRBV11-2 and TRBJ2-1; no clear D gene. In germline, CDR1 is SGHAT, CDR2 FQNNGV. CDR3 length: 14 amino acids. In DNA form, the CDR3 reads TGTGCCAGCAGCTTAGGCTACAGTGTCGATGAGCAGTTTTTC. This codes for CASSLGYSVDEQFF.

A word on this clonotype: A read error may produce the germline difference seen at one junction end. The CDR3 sequence is CASSLELTSRNHNDQFF. The CDR3, as DNA: TGTGCCAGCAGCTTAGAGTTGACTAGTCGGAACCACAATGACCAGTTCTTC. The chain links TRBV11-1 to TRBJ2-1; maybe TRBD2 (6 bases). Germline CDR1 and CDR2: SGHAT and FQDESV (reference sequence). There are 17 residues in the CDR3.

With regard to this clonotype: The final CDR3 position lacks the conserved phenylalanine or tryptophan, pointing to a likely read error. The chain links TRBV6-1 to TRBJ2-7; perhaps TRBD1 as D (5 bases). CDR1 MNHNS and CDR2 SASEGT come from the germline V gene. The CDR3 has 13 residues. The CDR3 spells CAISEEQGYEQYL. The CDR3 DNA is TGTGCCATCAGTGAAGAGCAGGGATACGAGCAGTACCTC.

In this sample, this clonotype turned up many times. The chain is built from TRBV6-1 and TRBJ2-1; 14 nucleotides match TRBD2. Per germline, CDR1 MNHNS and CDR2 SASEGT. The length of the CDR3 is 15 residues. V dropped 6 bases and J dropped 8; count of bases not matched to a gene: 6. CDR3 sequence reads: CASSPTSGRVDEQFF. CDR3 coding DNA: TGTGCCAGCAGCCCGACTAGCGGGAGGGTCGATGAGCAGTTCTTC.

At least ten counts were recorded for this clonotype. In nucleotides, the CDR3 is TGTGCCTGGAGCCTAGCGGGGCCCTACGAGCAGTACTTC. It specifies CAWSLAGPYEQYF. This chain links TRBV30 with TRBJ2-7, with 9 bases identical to TRBD2. J lost 2 bases, V lost 3 bases, and 2 bases had no gene match. Germline assignment: CDR1 GTSNPN and CDR2 SVGIG (reference sequence). The CDR3 spans 13 residues. The whole variable domain, filled in from reference TRBV30 and TRBJ2-7, reads SQTIHQWPATLVQPVGSPLSLECTVEGTSNPNLYWYRQAAGRGLQLLFYSVGIGQISSEVPQNLSASRPQDRQFILSSKKLLLSDSGFYLCAWSLAGPYEQYFGPGTRLTVT.

The chain carries TRBV20-1 and TRBJ1-2; 8 bases match TRBD1. Looked up from germline, CDR1 is DFQATT and CDR2 is SNEGSKA (reference sequence). The CDR3 is 13 residues long. J gave up 3 bases and V 8 bases, and 8 bases lay outside the gene matches. The CDR3 DNA follows: TGCAGTACTACACAGGGGGGGGACTATGGCTACACCTTC. Protein: CSTTQGGDYGYTF.

In the case of this clonotype: One end of the junction varies from germline; a read error may be responsible. V usage is TRBV6-1 and J usage is TRBJ2-5; 8 bases align to TRBD2. The germline CDR1 and CDR2 sequences are MNHNS and SASEGT. The CDR3 contains 15 residues. The CDR3 DNA follows: TGTGCCAACAGTGGTATAGCGGGACACCAAGATACCCAGTACTTC. This gives the protein CANSGIAGHQDTQYF.

Concerning this clonotype: One base away lies a much larger clone, so this may be a sequencing read error. V gene TRBV4-1 combines with J gene TRBJ1-4; a possible D gene is TRBD1 (5 bases). Trimming left V 1 base short and J 7 bases short, with 13 bases between. The germline CDR1 and CDR2 sequences are MGHRA and YSYEKL. The CDR3 is 15 residues long. The CDR3 spells CASSQVTGLSEKLFF. The CDR3 bases are TGCGCCAGCAGCCAAGTTACAGGCCTAAGTGAAAAACTGTTTTTT.

Worth noting for this clonotype: A read error may be the cause here, since a much bigger clone is one base away. The chain combines TRBV12-3 or TRBV12-4 with TRBJ2-3; 8 bases are shared with TRBD2. V lost 5 bases and J lost 8; bases outside the gene matches: 21. The CDR3 covers 18 residues. The CDR3 DNA follows: TGTGCCAGCAGTCCTCGACAGACAAGCGGGAGTAGAGAAGTTACGCAGTATTTT. Translating it yields CASSPRQTSGSREVTQYF.

Remarks on this clonotype: Here the CDR3 omits its conserved ending phenylalanine or tryptophan, so a read error is the likely source. The J gene is TRBJ2-5, the V gene TRBV6-1, with D possibly TRBD1 on 5 matching bases. The CDR3 sequence is 13 residues long. Germline CDR1 reads MNHNS; CDR2 reads SASEGT. CDR3 DNA sequence: TGTGCCAGCTGTGAGCACAGGAAAGAGACCCAGTACCTC. Translation: CASCEHRKETQYL.

Note on this clonotype: A much larger clone lies a single base off, so this may be a read error. J is TRBJ1-5 and V is TRBV20-1; D possibly corresponds to TRBD1 (5 bases). Germline loops: CDR1 DFQATT, CDR2 SNEGSKA (reference sequence). The CDR3 covers 15 residues. Trimming pared 8 bases from V and 3 bases from J, leaving 20 bases between. Here the CDR3 reads CSTKTSGLINQPQHF. The DNA of the CDR3 is TGCAGTACTAAGACTTCGGGACTGATCAATCAGCCCCAGCATTTT.

As for this clonotype: A read error is possible here, since a much larger clone lies one base away. The chain recombines TRBV5-4 with TRBJ2-2, with D uncertain. The CDR3 loop spans 16 amino acids. Germline-derived CDR1 and CDR2 are SGHNT and YYREEE (reference sequence). The CDR3 DNA reads as TGTGCCAGCAGCTTGGACCTCCCCCCGAACATCGGGGAGCTGTTTTTT. Protein: CASSLDLPPNIGELFF.

This rearrangement joins TRBV20-1 to TRBJ2-1, with TRBD2 as a possible D gene (5 bases). Germline V gene sequence: CDR1 DFQATT, CDR2 SNEGSKA (reference sequence). The length of the CDR3 is 12 residues. V lost 6 bases, J lost 15 bases, and 21 bases lay in between. The CDR3 loop is CSALASYNERFF. Written as DNA, the CDR3 is TGCAGTGCGCTAGCATCCTACAATGAACGGTTCTTC.

This chain joins TRBV20-1 and TRBJ2-3, with D maybe TRBD2 (6 bases). The CDR3 has 17 amino acids. Trimming shortened V by 0 bases and J by 6 bases, and 22 bases separated the two germline ends. Germline V gene lookup returns CDR1 DFQATT and CDR2 SNEGSKA (reference sequence). CDR3 residues: CSARDQLAEASTDTQYF. The CDR3 bases are TGCAGTGCTAGAGATCAGTTAGCGGAGGCTTCCACGGATACGCAGTATTTT.

On this clonotype: Since a much larger clone is just one base distant, this may be a read error. The V gene is TRBV12-3 or TRBV12-4, the J gene TRBJ1-1; D unclear. With 9 bases removed from V and 2 bases from J, the gap between germline ends came to 13 bases. The CDR3 spans 13 residues. The CDR3 coding sequence is TGTGCCAGAACCCTCTTACCAAACACTGAAGCTTTCTTT. It specifies CARTLLPNTEAFF.

Points on this clonotype: At one end, the junction sequence differs from germline, possibly due to a read error. In DNA form, the CDR3 reads TGTGCCAGCAGCTCCCTCCTAGCGGCTACCCGAGGGGGAGAGGCCCAGTACTTC. It encodes CASSSLLAATRGGEAQYF. This chain links TRBV6-5 with TRBJ2-5; D might be TRBD2 (7 bases). CDR3 size: 18 residues. Germline values: CDR1 MNHEY, CDR2 SVGAGI.

The CDR3 coding sequence is TGTGCCAGCAGCTTCCCGTTGGGCGAGCGGGGGCCTAAAGAGACCCAGTACTTC. It translates to CASSFPLGERGPKETQYF. The genes are TRBV11-2 and TRBJ2-5, with 8 bases identical to TRBD2. V trimming: 3 bases; J trimming: 3 bases; junction bases outside the gene matches: 15. The V gene's germline CDR1 is SGHAT and CDR2 FQNNGV. CDR3 size: 18 residues. Full variable domain (remainder filled in from reference TRBV11-2 and TRBJ2-5): EAGVAQSPRYKIIEKRQSVAFWCNPISGHATLYWYQQILGQGPKLLIQFQNNGVVDDSQLPKDRFSAERLKGVDSTLKIQPAKLEDSAVYLCASSFPLGERGPKETQYFGPGTRLLVL.

The rearrangement links TRBV11-2 to TRBJ2-2; D not resolved. Trimming pared 8 bases from V and 6 bases from J, leaving 16 bases between. Germline CDR1 and CDR2: SGHAT and FQNNGV. This CDR3 contains 14 residues. The CDR3 DNA follows: TGTGCCAGCGCCCTCCGATTAGTTTCCGGGGAGCTGTTTTTT. It codes for CASALRLVSGELFF.

The chain uses TRBV12-3 or TRBV12-4 and TRBJ1-2; D is uncertain. This CDR3 spans 15 amino acids. V lost 8 bases to trimming and J lost 2 bases, with 18 bases between them. Here the CDR3 reads CASRLGNGANYGYTF. CDR3 DNA: TGTGCCAGCCGCCTGGGAAACGGAGCCAACTATGGCTACACCTTC.

Details on this clonotype: A much larger clone lies one base from this, so it may be a read error. The chain couples TRBV20-1 to TRBJ1-2; D is ambiguous. The CDR3 length is 11 residues. Trimming removed 3 bases from V and 10 bases from J, with 12 bases in between. Germline values: CDR1 DFQATT, CDR2 SNEGSKA (reference sequence). CDR3 bases: TGCAGTGCTAGCCGAGAGGATGACTACACCTTC. Its protein product is CSASREDDYTF.

V usage is TRBV5-6 and J usage is TRBJ1-2; D gene ambiguous. Germline CDR1 reads SGHDT; CDR2 reads YYEEEE. The V end was cut by 8 bases, the J end by 3 bases, with 23 bases between. This CDR3 comprises 16 residues. The CDR3 region is CASNVGLTGTDYGYTF. The CDR3 coding sequence is TGTGCCAGTAACGTAGGACTAACCGGTACTGACTATGGCTACACCTTC.

In regard to this clonotype: A read error may explain this, as a much larger clone is one base away. Because it lacks the conserved phenylalanine or tryptophan at the end, this CDR3 is likely a read error. The chain joins TRBV4-3 to TRBJ2-2, with D possibly being TRBD1 (6 bases). The CDR3 totals 17 residues. V was cut by 0 bases and J by 5 bases, with 16 bases left in between. Germline CDR1 is LGHNA and CDR2 is YSLEER. The CDR3 DNA is TGCGCCAGCAGCCAAGAAGGGTACCAGGGGTTTACCGGGGAGCTGTTTTCT. It specifies CASSQEGYQGFTGELFS.

This rearrangement joins TRBV6-1 to TRBJ2-2, with D perhaps TRBD2 (6 bases). Germline assignment: CDR1 MNHNS and CDR2 SASEGT. V was shortened by 7 bases and J by 15 bases, with 21 bases between the two germline ends. The CDR3 spans 13 residues. The CDR3 reads CASNGRNTGDLFF. The CDR3 nucleotides are TGTGCCAGCAACGGACGCAACACCGGGGACTTGTTTTTT.

In this sample, this clonotype turned up a few times. The chain is built from TRBV7-2 and TRBJ2-7, with D tentatively TRBD2 (7 bases). V was pared by 3 bases and J by 9 bases, with 18 bases between. The CDR3 consists of 14 residues. Germline CDR1 reads SGHTA; CDR2 reads FQGNSA. CDR3 amino acids: CASSFRDNREGQYF. The CDR3 DNA follows: TGTGCCAGCAGCTTTCGGGACAATAGGGAGGGGCAGTACTTC. The full variable domain, in which reference TRBV7-2 and TRBJ2-7 provide the parts outside the CDR3, is GAGVSQSPSNKVTEKGKDVELRCDPISGHTALYWYRQSLGQGLEFLIYFQGNSAPDKSGLPSDRFSAERTGGSVSTLTIQRTQQEDSAVYLCASSFRDNREGQYFGPGTRLTVT.

This clonotype appeared many times. The germline gene is not matched at one end of the junction; a read error may be the cause. This sequence joins TRBV20-1 and TRBJ2-7; the D gene is possibly TRBD2 (6 bases). Germline V gene data show CDR1 as DFQATT and CDR2 as SNEGSKA (reference sequence). The CDR3 contains 16 residues. As DNA, the CDR3 is TGCAGTGCTGGAAGATACGGAGGGAGGTCCTCCTGCGAGCAGTACTTC. It yields the protein CSAGRYGGRSSCEQYF.

This clonotype showed up just a few times. A read error may explain this, as a much larger clone is one base away. The conserved phenylalanine or tryptophan normally closing the CDR3 is absent here, so this likely arose from a read error. The rearrangement uses TRBV6-5 and TRBJ2-3; tentative D call: TRBD1 (6 bases). The germline V gene has CDR1 MNHEY and CDR2 SVGAGI. The CDR3 contains 15 residues. Trimming took 7 bases from V and 0 from J, leaving 14 bases between them. The CDR3 loop is CASTQGTSSTDTQYL. In nucleotides, the CDR3 is TGTGCCAGCACCCAGGGGACATCTAGCACAGATACGCAGTATTTG.

A word on this clonotype: Germline and junction disagree at one end, which may indicate a read error. The chain employs TRBV20-1 and TRBJ2-5; possibly TRBD2 for D (5 bases). The CDR3 runs to 14 residues. Looked up from germline, CDR1 is DFQATT and CDR2 is SNEGSKA (reference sequence). The CDR3 bases are TGCTGTGCTAGACGAGGCGGGTACCAAGAGACCCAGTATTTC. This gives the protein CCARRGGYQETQYF.

The V gene is TRBV20-1, the J gene TRBJ2-7; D possibly matches TRBD1 or TRBD2 (6 bases each). There are 17 residues in the CDR3. Germline loops: CDR1 DFQATT, CDR2 SNEGSKA (reference sequence). V was shortened by 0 bases and J by 1 base, with 19 bases between the two germline ends. CDR3 loop: CSARDRRRAGTSYEQYF. The CDR3 region has the DNA TGCAGTGCTAGAGATCGCAGGAGGGCAGGGACATCCTACGAGCAGTACTTC.

Notes on this clonotype: One junction end does not reproduce the germline sequence, and a read error may be involved. J is TRBJ1-1 and V is TRBV5-1; D gene unclear. CDR3 length: 13 residues. The V gene's germline CDR1 is SGHRS and CDR2 YFSETQ. The CDR3 DNA reads as TGTGCCAGCAGCTTGGCCGGGAACACTGAAGTCTTCTTT. Translated: CASSLAGNTEVFF.